This T cell receptor (beta chain) was identified during a study of CD8+ T cells in alopecia areata (dated by TCRdb to 2016 to 2019). Regarding the research as a whole: The treated patients, all with moderate-to-severe alopecia areata, were enrolled in an open-label pilot trial of oral tofacitinib given at 5 to 10 mg twice daily. Scalp clonality was compared across normal scalp (n=4), patchy alopecia areata scalp (n=8), and alopecia totalis/universalis scalp (n=8). RNA was obtained with the PAXgene miRNA kit for fixed scalp, the miRNeasy kit for PBMCs, and the RNeasy kit for mouse skin. The SALT score, which quantifies the percentage of affected scalp surface area, was used to measure disease severity in treated patients. TCRbeta CDR3 regions were amplified by immunoSEQ multiplex PCR with 35 Vbeta forward and 13 Jbeta reverse primers. Patients on tofacitinib were biopsied at baseline and after 4 and 24 weeks of treatment, and several of the patients also had a later scalp biopsy. Patients stayed on tofacitinib for 6 to 18 months and then had 6 months of follow-up off drug so that delayed response and recurrence could be assessed. In both human patients and the C3H/HeJ mouse model, the study applied high-throughput TCRbeta sequencing to look at T cell clonal expansion in alopecia areata. Human TCRbeta sequencing covered scalp tissue and sorted CD4+ and CD8+ peripheral blood T cells from patchy and totalis/universalis alopecia areata patients and healthy controls.

This specimen's time point label, interpreted: more than 3 weeks on oral tofacitinib. The sample's treatment or condition label, decoded: oral pan-JAK inhibitor, 5-10 mg twice daily. Lesional scalp punch biopsies and peripheral blood were collected from alopecia areata patients. PBMCs were isolated by density centrifugation and stained for CD3, CD4 and CD8, after which CD4+ and CD8+ T cells were sorted on a FACSAria. Library creation used the immunoSEQ multiplex PCR assay. To provide template for TCR sequencing, every sample had RNA extracted and reverse transcribed into cDNA. First-strand cDNA was synthesized with SuperScript III using a 2:1 mix of oligo-dT and random hexamers. A synthetic immune receptor repertoire was used to measure amplification bias, and any remaining bias was corrected computationally. Per the authors' processing: Raw reads were preprocessed to remove errors, and CDR3 was defined by IMGT conventions from the conserved cysteine to phenylalanine. To get clonality, Shannon entropy was normalized by log2 of the number of productive unique TCRs and the result was subtracted from 1. Whether each scalp clone was CD4 or CD8 was inferred by checking scalp TCRbeta sequences against the CD4 and CD8 repertoires from sorted blood. TCRdb holds this immuneACCESS table with in-frame rearrangements only. Some clones are missing; in checked studies, unresolved V genes explain under half, and the rest has no known cause. V and J calls and clone size follow that table, whereas D and trimming were derived from the DNA. The sample table holds just over 150,000 clones, of which just over 65% were seen once. 0.91% of the sample is taken by the ten largest.

V is pared back by 2 bases and J by 5 bases, with 3 bases lying between the germline termini. CDR1 KGHSH and CDR2 LQKENI were looked up in the germline V gene. The CDR3 goes from the cysteine to the phenylalanine over 11 residues. Just CDR3 DNA is preserved here, 33 bases in frame from base 1. General study outcomes and caveats: The treated cohort was small, with a single nonresponder, so links between baseline CD8+ expansion and response need larger studies. TCR sequences shared between patients were less clear than in mice, possibly partly because of HLA diversity in the patient population. Compared with normal scalp, lesional scalp, particularly in alopecia totalis/universalis, had higher clonality and more expanded CD8+ clones, which suggests antigenic drive. Tofacitinib significantly decreased scalp clonality and the number of expanded CD8+ clones among the top 100 scalp clones. Many expanded lesional clones persisted in scalp and blood during tofacitinib treatment, which may partly explain relapse after stopping treatment. Scalp TCR repertoire analysis is complicated because resident alphabeta T cells in normal human skin are also sequenced, whereas mouse skin is dominated by gammadelta T cells.

A word on this clone: Its antigen specificity is not known. No quality values exist for individual bases; no much larger clone is one base distant. This sample also contains other DNA sequences that code for the same CDR3.

The TCR was taken from a human donor with alopecia areata. Here the chain combines TRBV18 and TRBJ2-5; the D gene assignment is ambiguous. Here the sequenced sample was CD4+ T cells sorted from blood, taken at week 4, from a patient treated with tofacitinib. The CDR3 region: CASSPKETQYF. DNA sequence: TGTGCCAGCTCACCAAAGGAGACCCAGTACTTC.